This note documents a single T cell receptor beta chain sequence. Its target antigen remains unknown. Base qualities are not provided; no much larger clone lies one nucleotide away. V loses 10 bases at its end and J loses 2 bases; junction bases beyond the gene matches: 6. The germline V gene encodes CDR1 MNHNY and CDR2 SVGAGI (reference sequence). The CDR3 spans 13 residues, from the cysteine through the phenylalanine. Here the CDR3 DNA is all that survives: 39 bases in frame from base 1. The source of the sample is a study of a mutant IDH1 vaccine in newly diagnosed glioma (dated by TCRdb to the early 2020s). For the wider study: Eight vaccinations were administered to patients in weeks 1, 3, 5, 7, 11, 15, 19 and 23, corresponding to visits V03 through V10. For exploratory analyses, longitudinal TCRB deep sequencing was carried out in roughly 23 treated patients wherever samples were available. Vaccination began 4-6 weeks after radiotherapy alone, or alongside temozolomide cycles in the chemotherapy-containing groups. Peripheral blood was drawn at six visits: V03 (baseline), V05, V07, V10, V12 and V13. Of the 32 patients who were treated, about 62% were male and around 38% were female, and the mean age was around 40 years. Prior to enrollment, patients had been given standard therapy consisting of radiotherapy alone, temozolomide alone, or radiochemotherapy with temozolomide, with the combination given to most patients. Results and caveats for the whole study, not just this receptor: Pseudoprogression appeared unrelated to alterations in the top peripheral T cell clonotypes detected by TCRB sequencing. The authors noted that analyses of patient blood samples could not be reproduced because of sample limitations. PBMC samples for TCRB deep sequencing were selected based on availability. Across multiple MHC alleles, vaccine-induced immune responses were seen in more than 90% of patients.

The intended sense of this specimen's time point label: week 11, during vaccination. Each vaccine dose, consisting of 300 ug of a 20-mer mutant IDH1 peptide in Montanide, was administered subcutaneously with topical imiquimod. Donors had newly diagnosed WHO grade 3 or 4 IDH1-mutant astrocytomas with loss of nuclear ATRX. The samples were drawn from NOA16, a multicentre, single-arm, open-label phase I trial in Germany that tested a mutant IDH1 peptide vaccine in humans for the first time. Genomic DNA for TCRB sequencing was extracted from EDTA blood using the DNeasy Blood and Tissue Kit. The library was obtained by the immunoSEQ multiplex PCR assay. Following the manufacturer's protocol, the hsTCRB Kit was used to amplify rearranged TCR beta chain sequences. Sequencing of TCRB libraries was carried out on an Illumina MiSeq. In the paper's pipeline: Demultiplexing, trimming and gene mapping were performed with the kit vendor's proprietary platform. Sourced from immuneACCESS, this table was stored by TCRdb with only in-frame sequences that have V and J called. A share of the clones is absent; for the studies checked, an unresolved V gene accounts for under half, and the remainder has no known explanation. Clone size and V and J calls were adopted from that table, with D and trimming inferred from the DNA. Counted in this sample were 100,000 to 150,000 clones; about 80% of them appeared once. The leading ten clones occupy 5.5% of the sample.

The input for sequencing was PBMCs, taken from a glioma patient whose treatment included an IDH1 peptide vaccine. This TCR was sampled from a man aged 40-55 years with glioma. The rearranged segments are TRBV6-6 and TRBJ2-5; 8 central nucleotides agree with TRBD2. CDR3 reads: CATQREYQETQYF. The DNA sequence follows: TGTGCCACTCAGCGGGAGTATCAAGAGACCCAGTACTTC.